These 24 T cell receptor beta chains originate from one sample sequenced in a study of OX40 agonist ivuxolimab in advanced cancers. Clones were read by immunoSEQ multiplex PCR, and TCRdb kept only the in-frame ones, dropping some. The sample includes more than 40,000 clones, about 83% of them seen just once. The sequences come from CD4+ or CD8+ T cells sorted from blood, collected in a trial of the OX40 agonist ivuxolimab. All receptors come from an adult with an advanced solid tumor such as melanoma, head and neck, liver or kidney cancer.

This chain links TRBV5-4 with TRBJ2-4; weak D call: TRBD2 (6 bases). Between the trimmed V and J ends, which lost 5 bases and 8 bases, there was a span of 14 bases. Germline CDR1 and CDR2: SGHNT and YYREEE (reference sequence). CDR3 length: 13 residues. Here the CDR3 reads CASSELGTDIQYF. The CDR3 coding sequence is TGTGCCAGCAGTGAGCTCGGGACTGACATTCAGTACTTC.

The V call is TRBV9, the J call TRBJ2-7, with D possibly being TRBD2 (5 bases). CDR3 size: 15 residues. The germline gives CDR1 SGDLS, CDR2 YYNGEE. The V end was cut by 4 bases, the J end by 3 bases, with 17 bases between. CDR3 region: CASSTHSDPLYEQYF. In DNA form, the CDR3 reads TGTGCCAGCAGCACCCATAGCGACCCGCTCTACGAGCAGTACTTC.

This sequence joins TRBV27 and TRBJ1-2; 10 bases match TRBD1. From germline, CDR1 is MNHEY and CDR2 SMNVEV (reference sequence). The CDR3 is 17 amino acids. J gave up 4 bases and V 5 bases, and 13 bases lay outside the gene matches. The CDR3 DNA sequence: TGTGCCAGCAGTCCCTACTCTCGTGGACAGGGGGGCTATGGCTACACCTTC. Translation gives CASSPYSRGQGGYGYTF.

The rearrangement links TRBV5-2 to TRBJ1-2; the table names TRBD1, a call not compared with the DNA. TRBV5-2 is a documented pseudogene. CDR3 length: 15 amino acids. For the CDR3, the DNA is TGCGCCAGCAGCCAACCCAGGCTTAGATTCTGGGGCTACACCTTC. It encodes CASSQPRLRFWGYTF.

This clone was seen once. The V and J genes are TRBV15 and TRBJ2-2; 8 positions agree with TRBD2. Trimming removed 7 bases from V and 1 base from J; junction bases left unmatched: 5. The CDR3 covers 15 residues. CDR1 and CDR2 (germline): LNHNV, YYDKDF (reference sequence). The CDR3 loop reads CATNPGLENTGELFF. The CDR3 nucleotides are TGTGCCACCAACCCGGGACTAGAGAACACCGGGGAGCTGTTTTTT.

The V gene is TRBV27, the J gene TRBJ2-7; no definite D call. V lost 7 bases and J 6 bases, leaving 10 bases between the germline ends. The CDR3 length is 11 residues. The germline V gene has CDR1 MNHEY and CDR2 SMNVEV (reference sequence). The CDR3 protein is CASIGLGEQYF. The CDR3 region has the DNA TGTGCCAGCATTGGTCTTGGCGAGCAGTACTTC.

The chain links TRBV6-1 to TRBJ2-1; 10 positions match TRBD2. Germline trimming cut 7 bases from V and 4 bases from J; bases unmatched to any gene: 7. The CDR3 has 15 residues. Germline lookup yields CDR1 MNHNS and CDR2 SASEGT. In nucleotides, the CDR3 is TGTGCCAGCACCAAAGAGCGGGGGGGTTACAATGAGCAGTTCTTC. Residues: CASTKERGGYNEQFF.

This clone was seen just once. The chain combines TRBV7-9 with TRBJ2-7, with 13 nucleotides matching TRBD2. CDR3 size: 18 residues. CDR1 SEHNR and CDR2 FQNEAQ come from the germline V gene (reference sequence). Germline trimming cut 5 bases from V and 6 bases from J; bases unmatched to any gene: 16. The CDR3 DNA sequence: TGTGCCAGCAGCCCGACTAGCGGGGGGCGGCAGGGGAGGGGCGAGCAGTACTTC. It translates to CASSPTSGGRQGRGEQYF.

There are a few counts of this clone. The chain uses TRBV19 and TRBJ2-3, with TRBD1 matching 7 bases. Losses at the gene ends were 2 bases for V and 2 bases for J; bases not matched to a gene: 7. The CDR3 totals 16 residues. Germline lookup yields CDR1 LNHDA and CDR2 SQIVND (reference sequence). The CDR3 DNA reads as TGTGCCAGTAGTATATTCCTGGACAGGACCACAGATACGCAGTATTTT. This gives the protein CASSIFLDRTTDTQYF.

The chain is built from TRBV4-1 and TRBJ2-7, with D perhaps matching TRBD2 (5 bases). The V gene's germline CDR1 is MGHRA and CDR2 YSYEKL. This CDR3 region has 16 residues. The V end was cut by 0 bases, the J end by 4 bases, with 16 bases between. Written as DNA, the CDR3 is TGCGCCAGCAGCCAAGAAGTTGTCGGGGTTGGGTACGAGCAGTACTTC. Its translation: CASSQEVVGVGYEQYF.

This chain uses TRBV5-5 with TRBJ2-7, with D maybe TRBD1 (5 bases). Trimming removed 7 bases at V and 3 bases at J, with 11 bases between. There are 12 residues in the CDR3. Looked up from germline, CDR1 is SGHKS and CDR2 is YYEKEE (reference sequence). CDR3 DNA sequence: TGTGCCAGCGGAAGGGGATACTACGAGCAGTACTTC. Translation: CASGRGYYEQYF. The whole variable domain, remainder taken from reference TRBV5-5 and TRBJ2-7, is DAGVTQSPTHLIKTRGQQVTLRCSPISGHKSVSWYQQVLGQGPQFIFQYYEKEERGRGNFPDRFSARQFPNYSSELNVNALLLGDSALYLCASGRGYYEQYFGPGTRLTVT.

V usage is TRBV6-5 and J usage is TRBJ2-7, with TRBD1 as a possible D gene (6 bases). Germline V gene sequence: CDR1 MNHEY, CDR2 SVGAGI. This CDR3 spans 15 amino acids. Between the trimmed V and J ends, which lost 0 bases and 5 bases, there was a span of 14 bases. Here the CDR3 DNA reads TGTGCCAGCAGTTACTCAGGCAGGGGCGGCGACGAGCAGTACTTC. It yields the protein CASSYSGRGGDEQYF.

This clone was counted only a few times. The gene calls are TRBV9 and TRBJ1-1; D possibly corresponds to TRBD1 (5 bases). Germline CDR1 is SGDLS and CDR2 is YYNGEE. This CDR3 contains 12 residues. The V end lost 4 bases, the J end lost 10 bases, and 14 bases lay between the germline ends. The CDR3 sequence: CASSPSTRGAFF. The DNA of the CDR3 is TGTGCCAGCAGCCCGAGTACGAGGGGAGCTTTCTTT.

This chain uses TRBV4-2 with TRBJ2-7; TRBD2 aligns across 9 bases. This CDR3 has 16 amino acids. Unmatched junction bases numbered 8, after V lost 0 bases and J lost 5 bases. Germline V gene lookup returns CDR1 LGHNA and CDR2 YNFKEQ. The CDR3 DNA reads TGTGCCAGCAGCCAAGAGTGGGCGGGGGGGCCCAACGAGCAGTACTTC. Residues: CASSQEWAGGPNEQYF.

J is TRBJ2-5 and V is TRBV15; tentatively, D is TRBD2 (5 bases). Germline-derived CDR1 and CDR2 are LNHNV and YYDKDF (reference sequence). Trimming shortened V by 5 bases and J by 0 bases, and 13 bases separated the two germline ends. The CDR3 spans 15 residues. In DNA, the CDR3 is TGTGCCACCAGCCAAAGAGGACTGTACCAAGAGACCCAGTACTTC. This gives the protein CATSQRGLYQETQYF. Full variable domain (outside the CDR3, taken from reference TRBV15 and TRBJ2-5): DAMVIQNPRYQVTQFGKPVTLSCSQTLNHNVMYWYQQKSSQAPKLLFHYYDKDFNNEADTPDNFQSRRPNTSFCFLDIRSPGLGDTAMYLCATSQRGLYQETQYFGPGTRLLVL.

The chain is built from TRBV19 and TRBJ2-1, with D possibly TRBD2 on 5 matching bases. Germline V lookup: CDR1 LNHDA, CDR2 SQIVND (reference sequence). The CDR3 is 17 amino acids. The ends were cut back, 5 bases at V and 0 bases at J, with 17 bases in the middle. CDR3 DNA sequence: TGTGCCAGTAGTCATTGGTTAGCGTCCGGCTCCTACAATGAGCAGTTCTTC. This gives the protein CASSHWLASGSYNEQFF.

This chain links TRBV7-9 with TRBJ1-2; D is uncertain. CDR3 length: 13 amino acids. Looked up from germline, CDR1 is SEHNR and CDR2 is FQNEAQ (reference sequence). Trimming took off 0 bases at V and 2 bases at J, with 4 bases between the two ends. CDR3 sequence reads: CASSLAGNYGYTF. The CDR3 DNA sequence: TGTGCCAGCAGCTTAGCAGGGAACTATGGCTACACCTTC.

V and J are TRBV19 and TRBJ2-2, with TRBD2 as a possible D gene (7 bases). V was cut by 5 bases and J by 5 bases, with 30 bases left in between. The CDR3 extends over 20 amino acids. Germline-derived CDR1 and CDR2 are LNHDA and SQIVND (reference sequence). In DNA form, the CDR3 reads TGTGCCAGTAGTGCAGACAGTGCGTATTCCGGGGGGCTGGAGACCGGGGAGCTGTTTTTT. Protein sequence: CASSADSAYSGGLETGELFF. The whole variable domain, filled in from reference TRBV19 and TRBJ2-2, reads DGGITQSPKYLFRKEGQNVTLSCEQNLNHDAMYWYRQDPGQGLRLIYYSQIVNDFQKGDIAEGYSVSREKKESFPLTVTSAQKNPTAFYLCASSADSAYSGGLETGELFFGEGSRLTVL.

CDR3 sequence: CASSPLKKETQYF. The DNA of the CDR3 is TGTGCCAGCAGTCCTTTAAAGAAAGAGACCCAGTACTTC. This chain joins TRBV27 and TRBJ2-5; D is ambiguous. The V and J ends lost 5 bases and 3 bases respectively, with 10 bases between them. Germline V gene lookup returns CDR1 MNHEY and CDR2 SMNVEV (reference sequence). The CDR3 sequence is 13 residues long.

CDR3 protein: CASSQAWAGGTDTQYF. The DNA of the CDR3 is TGTGCCAGCAGCCAAGCGTGGGCAGGGGGCACAGATACGCAGTATTTT. J is TRBJ2-3 and V is TRBV14, with D perhaps matching TRBD1 (6 bases). Looked up from germline, CDR1 is SGHDN and CDR2 is FVKESK. Trimming took 1 base from V and 1 from J, leaving 12 bases between them. This CDR3 spans 16 amino acids.

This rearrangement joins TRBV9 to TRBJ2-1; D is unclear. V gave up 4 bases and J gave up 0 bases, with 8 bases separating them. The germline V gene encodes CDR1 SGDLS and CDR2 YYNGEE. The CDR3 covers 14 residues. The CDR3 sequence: CASSPLLSYNEQFF. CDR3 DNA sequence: TGTGCCAGCAGCCCCCTTCTCTCCTACAATGAGCAGTTCTTC. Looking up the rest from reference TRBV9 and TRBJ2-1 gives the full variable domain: DSGVTQTPKHLITATGQRVTLRCSPRSGDLSVYWYQQSLDQGLQFLIQYYNGEERAKGNILERFSAQQFPDLHSELNLSSLELGDSALYFCASSPLLSYNEQFFGPGTRLTVL.

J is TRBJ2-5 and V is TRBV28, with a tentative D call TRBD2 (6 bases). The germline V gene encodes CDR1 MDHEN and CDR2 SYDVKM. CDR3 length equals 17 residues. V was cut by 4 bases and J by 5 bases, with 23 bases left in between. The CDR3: CASSSPRQGGWGETQYF. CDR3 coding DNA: TGTGCCAGCAGTTCCCCGAGGCAGGGAGGTTGGGGGGAGACCCAGTACTTC.

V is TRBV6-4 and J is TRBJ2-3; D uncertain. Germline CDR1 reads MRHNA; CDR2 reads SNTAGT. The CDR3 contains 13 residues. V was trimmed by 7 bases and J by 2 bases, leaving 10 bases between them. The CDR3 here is CASKTPLTDTQYF. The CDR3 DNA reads TGTGCCAGCAAGACGCCCCTCACAGATACGCAGTATTTT.

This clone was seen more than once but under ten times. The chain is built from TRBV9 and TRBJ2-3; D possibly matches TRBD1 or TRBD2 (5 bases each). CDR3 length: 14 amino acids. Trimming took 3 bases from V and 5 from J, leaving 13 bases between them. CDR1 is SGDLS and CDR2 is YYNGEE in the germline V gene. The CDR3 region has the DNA TGTGCCAGCAGCGGGGGACCAGCGATAGATACGCAGTATTTT. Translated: CASSGGPAIDTQYF.